The T cell receptor beta chain described here comes from a study of high-grade serous ovarian cancer treatment subgroups. Trimming stripped 5 bases from V and 6 bases from J, with 17 bases between. Germline assignment: CDR1 SGHVS and CDR2 FNYEAQ. The CDR3 has 15 amino acids. The study's findings and limits: Higher neoantigen levels went with greater TCR clonal relatedness.

Tumor tissue was taken before any definitive surgery or chemotherapy was given. This clone turned up a few times. The antigen is undetermined. Measured with immunoSEQ multiplex PCR; TCRdb has only the in-frame clones, and not every one. The table lists 1,200 or so clones, approximately 71% of them singletons. The TCR originated in a human donor with high-grade serous ovarian cancer. The sequencing input was tumor tissue. This rearrangement joins TRBV7-6 to TRBJ1-5, with D uncertain. This CDR3 is CASSGPAGLGQPQHF. DNA for the CDR3: TGTGCCAGCAGCGGCCCAGCAGGTCTTGGTCAGCCCCAGCATTTT.